Listed below are T cell receptor beta chains from one sample, sequenced in a study of patients and donors after allogeneic stem cell transplantation. MiXCR was run by TCRdb on the RT-PCR reads, yielding one entry per CDR3 protein. The sample includes tens of thousands of distinct CDR3 sequences, around 5% of them seen just once. The source material was blood, either unsorted or a sorted T cell fraction (not recorded which). Source of these receptors: a human donor who was either an allogeneic HSCT recipient or a stem cell or donor lymphocyte infusion donor (not recorded which). It is not recorded whose cells these are; they may come from a transplant donor. Both conserved end residues are part of each CDR3. D genes are given only for firm matches. Expanded clones get a size class; other rows say once, few or many, or leave the size out.

J: TRBJ1-2; size: many; V: TRBV12-1; D: .; DNA: TGTGCCAGCAGCTTTGAGATGTATCGGACAGGGAATGGCTACACCTTC; CDR3: CASSFEMYRTGNGYTF
J: TRBJ1-2; size: many; V: TRBV3-1; D: .; DNA: TGTGCCAGCAGCCAAGATGGCAGGCTCTATGGCTACACCTTC; CDR3: CASSQDGRLYGYTF
J: TRBJ2-5; size: .; V: TRBV7-8; D: .; DNA: TGTGCCAGCAGCCAAACGAAAGGGGCTCAGGAGACCCAGTACTTC; CDR3: CASSQTKGAQETQYF
J: TRBJ1-3; size: .; V: TRBV19; D: .; DNA: TGTGCCAGTACGCTCTTTTCGGGGCTCTTCTCTGGAAACACCATATATTTT; CDR3: CASTLFSGLFSGNTIYF
J: TRBJ2-7; size: many; V: TRBV5-1; D: .; DNA: TGCGCCAGCAGCCCGGACCCCCTGGCCCCCTACGAGCAGTACTTC; CDR3: CASSPDPLAPYEQYF
J: TRBJ2-1; size: many; V: TRBV9; D: .; DNA: TGTGCCAGCAGCCCCATGGAGGGCGGTTCTGGGAATGAGCAGTTCTTC; CDR3: CASSPMEGGSGNEQFF
J: TRBJ1-2; size: many; V: TRBV3-1; D: .; DNA: TGTGCCAGCAGCCAGCGAAGGGACGGAGGCTACACCTTC; CDR3: CASSQRRDGGYTF
J: TRBJ1-1; size: .; V: TRBV5-5; D: .; DNA: TGTGCCAGCAGCTTGGATCGAGGACGGGGTCGTGAAGCTTTCTTT; CDR3: CASSLDRGRGREAFF
J: TRBJ2-1; size: few; V: TRBV4-1; D: .; DNA: TGCGCCAGCAGCCAACTCCCATGGACTTTAAGCTCCTACAATGAGCAGTTCTTC; CDR3: CASSQLPWTLSSYNEQFF
J: TRBJ1-5; size: many; V: TRBV12-3/TRBV12-4; D: .; DNA: TGTGCCAGCAGTTTGGCGGGGTGGGAAGGTCAGCCCCAGCATTTT; CDR3: CASSLAGWEGQPQHF
J: TRBJ2-1; size: few; V: TRBV11-2; D: TRBD1; DNA: TGTGCCAGCAGCTTAGACTTTGACAGGGGGGGTTGGCAGTTCTTC; CDR3: CASSLDFDRGGWQFF
J: TRBJ2-1; size: many; V: TRBV3-1; D: .; DNA: TGTGCCAGCAGCCAAGATAGGCACAGGAGCTCCTACAATGAGCAGTTCTTC; CDR3: CASSQDRHRSSYNEQFF
J: TRBJ1-1; size: many; V: TRBV30; D: .; DNA: TGTGCCTGGAGTGTCGGACTTAACACTGAAGCTTTCTTT; CDR3: CAWSVGLNTEAFF
J: TRBJ2-5; size: many; V: TRBV12-3/TRBV12-4; D: .; DNA: TGTGCCAGCAGTTCACCCGGGACACGAGAGACCCAGTACTTC; CDR3: CASSSPGTRETQYF
J: TRBJ2-5; size: many; V: TRBV20-1; D: .; DNA: TGCAGTGCTAGAGATATGAGGGGTGGAGAGACCCAGTACTTC; CDR3: CSARDMRGGETQYF
J: TRBJ2-7; size: .; V: TRBV2; D: .; DNA: TGTGCCAGCAGTGAACAGGGACACCTCTACGAGCAGTACTTC; CDR3: CASSEQGHLYEQYF
J: TRBJ2-1; size: many; V: TRBV3-1; D: TRBD2; DNA: TGTGCCAGCAGCTGGACTAGCGGAAACTACAATGAGCAGTTCTTC; CDR3: CASSWTSGNYNEQFF
J: TRBJ2-6; size: .; V: TRBV7-2; D: .; DNA: TGTGCCAGCAGCTTAGCGGGGCAGCTAAAGACGGGTGACGGGGCCAACGTCCTGACTTTC; CDR3: CASSLAGQLKTGDGANVLTF
J: TRBJ2-1; size: few; V: TRBV18; D: TRBD2; DNA: TGTGCCAGCTCACCCCTAGCGGGGGGGCGACAGTTCTTC; CDR3: CASSPLAGGRQFF
J: TRBJ1-2; size: many; V: TRBV7-9; D: TRBD1; DNA: TGTGCCAGCAGCCCCGGGACAGGATACTATGGCTACACCTTC; CDR3: CASSPGTGYYGYTF
J: TRBJ2-2; size: .; V: TRBV18; D: TRBD2; DNA: TGTGCCAGCTCACCAACAGCGGGAGGAGCCGGGGAGCTGTTTTTT; CDR3: CASSPTAGGAGELFF
J: TRBJ2-7; size: many; V: TRBV29-1; D: .; DNA: TGCAGCGCCAAGGAGGGAGGACGCTACGAGCAGTACTTC; CDR3: CSAKEGGRYEQYF
J: TRBJ2-7; size: .; V: TRBV2; D: .; DNA: TGTGCCAGCAGTGGACACGGTAGCTCCTACGAGCAGTACTTC; CDR3: CASSGHGSSYEQYF
J: TRBJ2-7; size: many; V: TRBV18; D: TRBD2; DNA: TGTGCCAGCTCACCACCCGTTAGCGGGGAAGTTTCCCCATTCTTATACGAGCAGTACTTC; CDR3: CASSPPVSGEVSPFLYEQYF
J: TRBJ2-5; size: .; V: TRBV4-1; D: .; DNA: TGCGCCAGCAGCCAGCGGGGACGGGGGAGGCCTCAAGAGACCCAGTACTTC; CDR3: CASSQRGRGRPQETQYF